The rows below give T cell receptor beta chains drawn from one sample of a study of blood T cell repertoires in COVID-19. TCRdb's copy holds only in-frame clones and misses some; the assay was immunoSEQ multiplex PCR. The sample records about 83,000 clones, about 90% being singletons. Sequencing used peripheral blood. All receptors derive from a woman aged 45 to 65 with active or convalescent COVID-19. Both conserved end residues are part of each CDR3. Each record gives: J gene, clone size, D gene, V gene, CDR3 DNA, CDR3 protein. D genes are given only for firm matches. For some rows the clone size is stated as once, few or many, or as a class when expanded; others skip it.

J: TRBJ2-7
size: .
D: .
V: TRBV6-5
DNA: TGTGCCACAGGAAGTGCCCAAGACTACGAGCAGTACTTC
CDR3: CATGSAQDYEQYF

J: TRBJ2-3
size: once
D: .
V: TRBV2
DNA: TGTGCCAGCGCTAGGGGGTTCACAGATACGCAGTATTTT
CDR3: CASARGFTDTQYF

J: TRBJ1-1
size: .
D: .
V: TRBV6-5
DNA: TGTGCCAGCAGTTATCGTGGACAGAAAGCTTTCTTT
CDR3: CASSYRGQKAFF

J: TRBJ2-6
size: .
D: .
V: TRBV21-1
DNA: TGTGCCAGCAGCAAAGTCTGTCCTTATCCTGGGGCCAACGTCCTGACTTTC
CDR3: CASSKVCPYPGANVLTF

J: TRBJ2-1
size: .
D: .
V: TRBV27
DNA: TGTGCCAGCATGCGCTCGGGTGAGCAGTTCTTC
CDR3: CASMRSGEQFF

J: TRBJ1-5
size: .
D: .
V: TRBV18
DNA: TGTGCCAGCTCTCCCGGGGTCCAGATGGGCAATCAGCCCCAGCATTTT
CDR3: CASSPGVQMGNQPQHF

J: TRBJ2-1
size: .
D: TRBD2
V: TRBV6-2/TRBV6-3
DNA: TGTGCCAGCAGCCCACTCACCGGGGGGACGAGCTCCTACAATGAGCAGTTCTTC
CDR3: CASSPLTGGTSSYNEQFF

J: TRBJ2-1
size: .
D: TRBD2
V: TRBV30
DNA: TGTGCCTGGAGATCCCTAGCGGGGGGGTACCTATCCTACAATGAGCAGTTCTTC
CDR3: CAWRSLAGGYLSYNEQFF

J: TRBJ2-7
size: .
D: .
V: TRBV25-1
DNA: TGTGCCAGCAGTGAAGGCGGGGCCTACGAGCAGTACTTC
CDR3: CASSEGGAYEQYF

J: TRBJ2-2
size: .
D: .
V: TRBV18
DNA: TGTGCCAGCTCACCACCCACAGTTTTCACCGGGGAGCTGTTTTTT
CDR3: CASSPPTVFTGELFF

J: TRBJ2-3
size: .
D: .
V: TRBV4-3
DNA: TGCGCCAGCAGCCAAGGTCTGGCAGGGTGGACAGATACGCAGTATTTT
CDR3: CASSQGLAGWTDTQYF

J: TRBJ1-6
size: .
D: TRBD1
V: TRBV9
DNA: TGTGCCAGCAGCTCCCGGGACAGGGTACCCCTCCACTTT
CDR3: CASSSRDRVPLHF

J: TRBJ2-7
size: .
D: TRBD1
V: TRBV19
DNA: TGTGCCACCACGGACAGGGGTGACTACGAGCAGTACTTC
CDR3: CATTDRGDYEQYF

J: TRBJ2-7
size: .
D: TRBD1
V: TRBV7-9
DNA: TGTGCCAGCAGCTTACAGGGGGCGCTTGAGCAGTACTTC
CDR3: CASSLQGALEQYF

J: TRBJ1-1
size: .
D: TRBD1
V: TRBV5-1
DNA: TGCGCCAGCAGTTCCGGACAGGGGAACACTGAAGCTTTCTTT
CDR3: CASSSGQGNTEAFF

J: TRBJ2-7
size: medium-sized
D: TRBD1
V: TRBV7-9
DNA: TGTGCCAGCGCGGGGTCCGGACAGGGGGCGTCTCAGTACTTC
CDR3: CASAGSGQGASQYF

J: TRBJ2-1
size: once
D: TRBD1
V: TRBV10-3
DNA: TGTGCCATCAGTGAGTCGCGACAGGGAACCAATGAGCAGTTCTTC
CDR3: CAISESRQGTNEQFF

J: TRBJ1-1
size: few
D: TRBD1
V: TRBV27
DNA: TGTGCCAGCAGTCCCCGGGGACAGGGAAAAGCTTTCTTT
CDR3: CASSPRGQGKAFF

J: TRBJ1-1
size: .
D: .
V: TRBV5-6
DNA: TGTGCCAGCAGCTTGGAGATGGAGCTGAACACTGAAGCTTTCTTT
CDR3: CASSLEMELNTEAFF

J: TRBJ2-7
size: .
D: .
V: TRBV2
DNA: TGTGCCAGCAGCTCCACAGGGTCCAGCTCCTACGAGCAGTACTTC
CDR3: CASSSTGSSSYEQYF

J: TRBJ1-1
size: .
D: .
V: TRBV18
DNA: TGTGCCAGCTCACTGACCCGACTGTACACTGAAGCTTTCTTT
CDR3: CASSLTRLYTEAFF

J: TRBJ1-2
size: .
D: .
V: TRBV15
DNA: TGTGCCACCAGCAGAGCAGGGTACGGCTACACCTTC
CDR3: CATSRAGYGYTF

J: TRBJ1-5
size: .
D: TRBD1
V: TRBV27
DNA: TGTGCCAGCAGTTTATCCCCGACAGGGATGACGCCCCAGCATTTT
CDR3: CASSLSPTGMTPQHF

J: TRBJ2-7
size: .
D: .
V: TRBV5-5
DNA: TGTGCCAGCAGCTTGTTCTGGGGCACCTACGAGCAGTACTTC
CDR3: CASSLFWGTYEQYF

J: TRBJ2-3
size: once
D: TRBD1
V: TRBV7-3
DNA: TGTGCCAGCAGCCGCCAACAGGGGACGGCCACAGATACGCAGTATTTT
CDR3: CASSRQQGTATDTQYF

J: TRBJ1-6
size: few
D: TRBD1
V: TRBV11-2
DNA: TGTGCCAGCAGCTTGACAGGGCTTAATTCACCCCTCCACTTT
CDR3: CASSLTGLNSPLHF

J: TRBJ1-5
size: few
D: TRBD1
V: TRBV7-6
DNA: TGTGCCAGCAGCTTAGGACGGGACAGCGGGCCCCAGCATTTT
CDR3: CASSLGRDSGPQHF

J: TRBJ1-3
size: once
D: TRBD1
V: TRBV7-2
DNA: TGTGCCAGCAGCCGGGACAGGGTGGGAAACACCATATATTTT
CDR3: CASSRDRVGNTIYF

J: TRBJ1-3
size: .
D: .
V: TRBV18
DNA: TGTGCCAGCTCACCGGCGGAAATCTCTGGAAACACCATATATTTT
CDR3: CASSPAEISGNTIYF

J: TRBJ2-1
size: .
D: TRBD2
V: TRBV3-1/TRBV3-2
DNA: TGTGCCAGCAGCCAAGATCTCGGCGGGGGAGCCTACAATGAGCAGTTCTTC
CDR3: CASSQDLGGGAYNEQFF

J: TRBJ2-1
size: .
D: TRBD2
V: TRBV11-2
DNA: TGTGCCAGCGGCACATTAGCGGGGGGGCCGCTAAATGAGCAGTTCTTC
CDR3: CASGTLAGGPLNEQFF

J: TRBJ1-2
size: .
D: .
V: TRBV4-3
DNA: TGCGCCAGCAGCCAAGATCACAGGGAGAAACACACCTTC
CDR3: CASSQDHREKHTF

J: TRBJ2-2
size: .
D: TRBD2
V: TRBV6-2/TRBV6-3
DNA: TGTGCCAGCAGTTACCCGATAGCGGGGGGTTCGAACACCGGGGAGCTGTTTTTT
CDR3: CASSYPIAGGSNTGELFF

J: TRBJ2-1
size: once
D: TRBD1
V: TRBV18
DNA: TGTGCCAGCTCACCGGACAGGGTGGGTTACAATGAGCAGTTCTTC
CDR3: CASSPDRVGYNEQFF

J: TRBJ1-3
size: .
D: .
V: TRBV28
DNA: TGTGCCAGCAGTTCCCAGACAAATACCATATATTTT
CDR3: CASSSQTNTIYF

J: TRBJ1-3
size: .
D: TRBD1
V: TRBV15
DNA: TGTGCCACCAGCTGGAGGGGACAAGGGGGCTCTTCTGGAAACACCATATATTTT
CDR3: CATSWRGQGGSSGNTIYF

J: TRBJ1-3
size: .
D: .
V: TRBV5-5
DNA: TGTGCCAGCAGCTTGGAGGGGTGGACTGGAAACACCATATATTTT
CDR3: CASSLEGWTGNTIYF

J: TRBJ2-7
size: .
D: .
V: TRBV10-3
DNA: TGTGCCATCAGGGACACCAAATACGAGCAGTACTTC
CDR3: CAIRDTKYEQYF

J: TRBJ1-5
size: .
D: .
V: TRBV4-1
DNA: TGCGCCAGCAGCCAAGCGCCGACACAACATCAGCCCCAGCATTTT
CDR3: CASSQAPTQHQPQHF

J: TRBJ2-3
size: .
D: .
V: TRBV3-1/TRBV3-2
DNA: TGTGCCAGCAGCCAAGGGGTCTTGGCCAGGAGCACAGATACGCAGTATTTT
CDR3: CASSQGVLARSTDTQYF

J: TRBJ2-7
size: .
D: .
V: TRBV5-1
DNA: TGCGCCAGCAGCTTGGATCTGGACAACTACGAGCAGTACTTC
CDR3: CASSLDLDNYEQYF

J: TRBJ1-1
size: .
D: TRBD1
V: TRBV7-9
DNA: TGTGCCAGCGTCTCAGGGACAGCGAACACTGAAGCTTTCTTT
CDR3: CASVSGTANTEAFF

J: TRBJ2-1
size: .
D: TRBD2
V: TRBV9
DNA: TGTGCCAGCAGCGTAGGAAGCGGGGGCTCCTACAATGAGCAGTTCTTC
CDR3: CASSVGSGGSYNEQFF

J: TRBJ2-2
size: .
D: TRBD2
V: TRBV7-6
DNA: TGTGCCAGCAGCCGTTTAACTAGCGGGGGGAACACCGGGGAGCTGTTTTTT
CDR3: CASSRLTSGGNTGELFF

J: TRBJ1-6
size: .
D: TRBD1
V: TRBV9
DNA: TGTGCCAGCAGCGCAGCACAGGGGTATTCACCCCTCCACTTT
CDR3: CASSAAQGYSPLHF

J: TRBJ2-3
size: .
D: .
V: TRBV6-5
DNA: TGTGCCAGCAGTCGACTAGTGGCAGATACGCAGTATTTT
CDR3: CASSRLVADTQYF

J: TRBJ1-6
size: once
D: TRBD1
V: TRBV4-1
DNA: TGCGCCAGCAGCCAAGAGATGCGGACAGGGTTTTCACCCCTCCACTTT
CDR3: CASSQEMRTGFSPLHF

J: TRBJ1-2
size: .
D: TRBD1
V: TRBV29-1
DNA: TGCAGCACACAGGGGAACTATGGCTACACCTTC
CDR3: CSTQGNYGYTF

J: TRBJ1-1
size: .
D: .
V: TRBV19
DNA: TGTGCCAGTAGTATAGATACAGGGCTCACTGAAGCTTTCTTT
CDR3: CASSIDTGLTEAFF

J: TRBJ1-2
size: .
D: TRBD1
V: TRBV19
DNA: TGTGCCAGTACCAGACAAACCGGGACAGCACTATATTACTATGGCTACACCTTC
CDR3: CASTRQTGTALYYYGYTF

J: TRBJ2-1
size: .
D: TRBD1
V: TRBV7-2
DNA: TGTGCCAGCAGCTTAGGGGGGGACAGGAGGAGCAATGAGCAGTTCTTC
CDR3: CASSLGGDRRSNEQFF

J: TRBJ2-2
size: .
D: .
V: TRBV18
DNA: TGTGCCAGCTCACCGCCCGGGAAATCGAACACCGGGGAGCTGTTTTTT
CDR3: CASSPPGKSNTGELFF

J: TRBJ1-4
size: .
D: .
V: TRBV14
DNA: TGTGCCAGCAGCCTATTAGGGGCGGCTAATGAAAAACTGTTTTTT
CDR3: CASSLLGAANEKLFF